This T cell receptor beta chain comes out of a study of blood T cell repertoires in COVID-19. Study-level background: There were acute and convalescent COVID-19 samples, and they came from the United States, Italy and Spain. T cells, B-cell-depleted T cells, or PBMCs supplied cDNA or gDNA.

Trimming removed 4 bases from V and 6 bases from J, with 12 bases in between. CDR1 LGHDT and CDR2 YNNKEL come from the germline V gene (reference sequence). CDR3 length equals 13 residues. Original handling: Counts of nucleated cells, estimated from reference gene primer amplification, were obtained. Sequencing was performed with immunoSEQ multiplex PCR; in TCRdb, only in-frame clones are kept and a portion is missing. D and trimming come from the DNA, and the V and J calls and clone size come from that table. The repertoire has around 150,000 clones, roughly 77% of them found once; the top ten carry approximately 10%.

Sequencing was carried out using peripheral blood. The TCR was taken from a human donor in a cohort sampled during active COVID-19. The genes are TRBV3-1 (or the pseudogene TRBV3-2) and TRBJ1-2, with unresolved D. The CDR3 loop reads CASSPRRGDGYTF. The CDR3 DNA reads as TGTGCCAGCAGCCCTCGTCGGGGTGATGGCTACACCTTC.